This T cell receptor beta chain is drawn from a study of vaccination and CD4 T cells after COVID-19 (dated by TCRdb to between 2021 and 2024). For the wider study: Convalescent patients had a positive SARS-CoV-2 result on nasal swab PCR, and of these patients, some 10 had mild disease and one had severe disease. As controls, cultures received a CEFX viral epitope pool (the positive control), an HIV-1 Nef peptide pool (the negative control), or no peptide at all. The time from the second vaccine dose to post-vaccine blood sampling had a median of roughly 70 days and ranged from roughly 13 to 241 days. In the convalescent cohort there were six males and four females, among whom were two Hispanic individuals, seven Caucasians, two Asians and one multiracial person. The cultures were stimulated with overlapping spike peptide pools from SARS-CoV-2 and from the common cold coronaviruses HCoV-NL63, HCoV-OC43 and HCoV-229E. Two doses of either the Pfizer-BioNTech BNT162b2 vaccine (n=8) or the Moderna mRNA-1273 vaccine (n=2) were administered to participants. Post-COVID blood samples were collected from convalescent patients a median of roughly 100 days after diagnosis, with a range of roughly 35 to 180 days. The spike-specific CD4+ TCR repertoire was compared before and after mRNA vaccination in over nine COVID-19 convalescent patients and a few infection-naive healthy vaccine recipients. The study at large found these results: The median count of SARS-CoV-2-reactive clonotypes went up from approximately 20 after infection to 30 to 40 after vaccination, although the change was not significant. In convalescent patients, nearly all vaccine-specific clones (304 of 307) were found to be mono-reactive for SARS-CoV-2 spike rather than cross-reactive with common cold coronaviruses. In convalescent patients, a median 86.3% of post-vaccine SARS-CoV-2-reactive clones were detected only after vaccination, suggesting vaccine-specific priming. Relatively few convalescent patients were included in the study, and early timepoints after natural infection were not analyzed.

The CDR3, cysteine through phenylalanine, is 13 amino acids long. Of all the DNA, just the CDR3 is kept, 39 bases in frame from base 1. The V end gives up 6 bases and the J end 4 bases, leaving 5 bases in the junction not matched to a gene. CDR1 and CDR2 are drawn from the germline V gene: SGHTA, FQGNSA. The sample's treatment or condition label, decoded: roughly ten-day PBMC culture with coronavirus spike peptide pools or control peptides (ViraFEST assay). The study used the ViraFEST assay, which expanded antigen-specific T cells with peptide pools and then identified expanded clonotypes by TCR sequencing. The convalescent patients' positive SARS-CoV-2 PCR tests were from March to December 2020, which was before the Alpha, Beta and Delta variants emerged in the United States. Each well held two million PBMCs cultured with 9 to 10 ug/ml peptide pools in IMDM containing approximately 5% human AB serum and approximately 10 IU/ml IL-2. On days 3 and 7, half of the culture medium was replaced with fresh IL-2-containing medium. CD4+ T cells were isolated after roughly 9 days of culture through negative selection using the EasySep CD4+ T cell isolation kit. Ficoll-Paque Plus gradient centrifugation was used to isolate PBMCs from whole blood, and the isolated PBMCs were then either used fresh or cryopreserved at -140C. Each culture condition was generally run in triplicate wells.

Library preparation employed PCR. DNA from cultured CD4+ T cells was subjected to TCR sequencing with the Oncomine TCR Beta short-read assay at the Johns Hopkins FTIC core. The QIAamp micro DNA kit was used to extract genomic DNA from the cultured CD4+ T cells. Oncomine TCR Beta libraries made from cultured CD4+ T cells were pooled using unique dual indexes and sequenced on an Illumina iSeq 100. The authors' analysis ran thus. Non-productive sequences were filtered out, and CDR3s that did not start with C, did not end with F or W, or were shorter than 7 amino acids were discarded. Antigen-specific clonotypes were identified using the MANAFEST web application through comparison of peptide-stimulated wells with reference and other culture wells. To be called positive, a clone needed an FDR below 0.05, an odds ratio above 5, and a productive frequency above 0.1% in at least two of three replicate wells. Cross-reactive clonotypes were defined as significantly expanded in both SARS-CoV-2 spike wells and at least one common cold coronavirus spike condition. CDR3 homology was assessed with Levenshtein distances (stringdist) and unrooted phylogenetic trees (ape) in R version 3.6.1. TCRdb trimmed public reads at Q25 via fastp, called clones via MiXCR and kept in-frame beta chains. Identical CDR3 protein sequences are pooled into one entry, listed with their most common genes and DNA. These V and J calls are TCRdb output, not the study's own analysis. This sample lists 11,000 to 15,000 distinct CDR3 sequences; approximately 45% were detected once. Approximately 17% of the sample goes to the ten largest clones.

About this clonotype itself: The specificity of this receptor is unknown. Base qualities are not at hand, and no much larger clone is one base apart.

The sequenced sample was cultured CD4+ T cells from blood. The V and J segments used are TRBV7-2 and TRBJ2-5; TRBD2 aligns with 7 central bases. This receptor was identified in a human donor with COVID-19. The DNA sequence is as follows: TGTGCCAGCAGTGGGGGGGAAGGAGAGACCCAGTACTTC. It translates as CASSGGEGETQYF.